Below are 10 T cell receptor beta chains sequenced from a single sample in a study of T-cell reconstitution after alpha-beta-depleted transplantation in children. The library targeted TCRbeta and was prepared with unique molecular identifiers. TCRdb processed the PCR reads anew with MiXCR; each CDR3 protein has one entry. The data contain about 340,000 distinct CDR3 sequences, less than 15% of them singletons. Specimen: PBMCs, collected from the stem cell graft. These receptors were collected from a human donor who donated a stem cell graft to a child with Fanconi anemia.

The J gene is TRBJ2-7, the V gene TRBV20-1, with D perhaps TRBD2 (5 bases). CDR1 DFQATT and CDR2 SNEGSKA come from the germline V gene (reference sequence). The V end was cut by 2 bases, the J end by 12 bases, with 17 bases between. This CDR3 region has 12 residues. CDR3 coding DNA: TGCAGTGCTAGAACCGACTTGAGCGGTCCGTACTTC. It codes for CSARTDLSGPYF.

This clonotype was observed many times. DNA for the CDR3: TGTGCCAGCAGCCCCTCGGGGGTCAGTCAGCCCCAGCATTTT. As protein: CASSPSGVSQPQHF. The rearrangement uses TRBV6-2 or TRBV6-3 and TRBJ1-5; D is possibly TRBD1 (5 bases). Trimming removed 6 bases at V and 6 bases at J, with 15 bases between. This CDR3 is built from 14 residues. Germline loops: CDR1 MNHEY, CDR2 SVGEGT.

The CDR3: CASSSWGDNNSPLHF. The CDR3 nucleotides read TGCGCCAGCAGCTCGTGGGGGGACAATAATTCACCCCTCCACTTT. The chain links TRBV5-1 to TRBJ1-6; D may be TRBD1 (6 bases). The V gene's germline CDR1 is SGHRS and CDR2 YFSETQ. The CDR3 totals 15 residues. With 3 bases removed from V and 5 bases from J, the gap between germline ends came to 12 bases.

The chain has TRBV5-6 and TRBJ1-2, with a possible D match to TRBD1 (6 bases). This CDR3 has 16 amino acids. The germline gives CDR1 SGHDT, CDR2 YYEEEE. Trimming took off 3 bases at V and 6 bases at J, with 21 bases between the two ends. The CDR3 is CASSWRGFGRGDGYTF. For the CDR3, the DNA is TGTGCCAGCAGCTGGAGGGGGTTCGGCCGCGGGGATGGCTACACCTTC. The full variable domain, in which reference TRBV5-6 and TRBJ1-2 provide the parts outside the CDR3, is DAGVTQSPTHLIKTRGQQVTLRCSPKSGHDTVSWYQQALGQGPQFIFQYYEEEERQRGNFPDRFSGHQFPNYSSELNVNALLLGDSALYLCASSWRGFGRGDGYTFGSGTRLTVV.

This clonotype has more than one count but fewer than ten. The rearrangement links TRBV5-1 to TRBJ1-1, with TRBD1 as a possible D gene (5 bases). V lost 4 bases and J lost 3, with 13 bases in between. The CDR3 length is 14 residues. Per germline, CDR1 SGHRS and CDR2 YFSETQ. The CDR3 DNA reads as TGCGCCAGCAGCACCCGGGGCCAGGACACTGAAGCTTTCTTT. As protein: CASSTRGQDTEAFF.

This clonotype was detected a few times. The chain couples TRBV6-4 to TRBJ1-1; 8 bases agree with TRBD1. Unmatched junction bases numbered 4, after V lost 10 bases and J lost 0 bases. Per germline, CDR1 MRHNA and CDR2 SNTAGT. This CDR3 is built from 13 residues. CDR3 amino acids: CATRQGLNTEAFF. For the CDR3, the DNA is TGTGCCACCAGACAGGGGTTGAACACTGAAGCTTTCTTT.

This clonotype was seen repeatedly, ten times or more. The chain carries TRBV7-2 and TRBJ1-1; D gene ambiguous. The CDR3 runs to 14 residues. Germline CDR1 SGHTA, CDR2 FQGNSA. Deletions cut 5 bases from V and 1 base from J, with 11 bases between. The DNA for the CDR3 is TGTGCCAGCAGCCCCGGACCGGCGAACACTGAAGCTTTCTTT. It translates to CASSPGPANTEAFF.

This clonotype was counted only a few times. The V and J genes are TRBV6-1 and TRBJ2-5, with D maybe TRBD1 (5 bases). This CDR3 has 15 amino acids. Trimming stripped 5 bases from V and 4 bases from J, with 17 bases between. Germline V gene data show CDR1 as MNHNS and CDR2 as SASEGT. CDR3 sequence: CASSTSLGLGETQYF. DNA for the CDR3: TGTGCCAGCAGTACCTCATTGGGGCTGGGAGAGACCCAGTACTTC.

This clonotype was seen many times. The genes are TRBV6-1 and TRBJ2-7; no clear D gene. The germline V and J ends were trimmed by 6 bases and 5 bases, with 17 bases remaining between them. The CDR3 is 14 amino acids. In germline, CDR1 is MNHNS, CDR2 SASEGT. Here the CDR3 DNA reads TGTGCCAGCAGAGAAACCCCGACCATCAACGAGCAGTACTTC. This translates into CASRETPTINEQYF.

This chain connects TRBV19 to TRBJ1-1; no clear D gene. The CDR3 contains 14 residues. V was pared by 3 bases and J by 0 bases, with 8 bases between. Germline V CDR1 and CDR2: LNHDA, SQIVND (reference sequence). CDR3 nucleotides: TGTGCCAGTAGTATTAAAGTCATGAACACTGAAGCTTTCTTT. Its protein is CASSIKVMNTEAFF.